One T cell receptor beta chain is described in this entry. Its antigen remains undetermined. Base-call qualities are not available, and no considerably larger clone is one nucleotide away. This sample stems from a study of blood T cell repertoires in COVID-19 (dated by TCRdb to about 2020). Turning to the overall study: Collaborator samples came from the United States, Italy and Spain and covered acute and convalescent phases of COVID-19. The samples were drawn from two sources: the first 160 participants of the ongoing ImmuneRACE study, and 1,254 subjects contributed by 6 global collaborators. The repertoires were released in a freely available public database intended as a resource for research on the immune response to SARS-CoV-2. The dataset comprised deeply sampled blood TCRbeta repertoires from subjects exposed to, actively infected with, or recovered from COVID-19. The material from the prospective study consisted of cDNA or gDNA derived from T cells, B-cell-depleted T cells, or PBMCs. The sample metadata nearly always contained a de-identified subject ID, COVID-19 status, age in years and sex. Where HLA class I and class II types were available, the types were taken from metadata supplied by the sample provider, not from assay-based typing. Broader findings and caveats from the paper: The quantity of clinical and demographic metadata differed by source and by participant and was supplied without curation.

CDR1 SEHNR and CDR2 FQNEAQ are derived from the germline V gene (reference sequence). Spanning cysteine to phenylalanine, the CDR3 consists of 15 amino acids. Just the 45-base CDR3 DNA is kept, in frame starting at base 1. Clipping removes 1 base from V and 3 bases from J, with 2 as the unmatched junction base count. Participants in the prospective study were aged about 18 to 90 years, lived in 20 to 25 United States geographic areas, and enrolled through a virtual design. Cohort assignment in the prospective study relied on participant-reported clinical history from a screening survey and a study questionnaire. Recovered participants in ImmuneRACE Cohort 3 were defined as having two consecutive negative NP/OP PCR tests, clearance from a healthcare professional, or resolution of symptoms. In the prospective study, whole blood, serum and a nasopharyngeal or oropharyngeal swab were collected from each participant by mobile phlebotomists. Prospective study participants could optionally give additional blood draws and questionnaires over a roughly 2-month period. Blood samples from the prospective study were shipped frozen or at room temperature prior to DNA extraction.

The immunoSEQ Assay, a bias-controlled multiplex PCR, was used to amplify TCRbeta CDR3 regions from genomic DNA. From the authors' description of their analysis: Within the assay, amplification of reference gene primers was used to estimate how many nucleated cells each sample contained. To quantify the absolute abundance of each unique TCRbeta CDR3 rearrangement, sequence reads were collapsed and filtered. For each sample, productive Simpson clonality was calculated as the square root of Simpson's diversity index over productive rearrangements. TCRdb stores this immuneACCESS table with in-frame sequences only. Part of the clones is absent; in the studies checked, under half of the shortfall reflects unresolved V genes, and no reason is known for the rest. V and J calls and clone size are as listed in that table; D and trimming were resolved from the DNA. For this sample the table gives 350,000 to 450,000 clones, of which approximately 90% were detected only once. Clones ranked in the top ten supply approximately 1.2% of the sample.

Sample: PBMCs or T cells enriched from blood (not recorded which). The chain uses TRBV7-9 and TRBJ2-1; TRBD2 aligns with 8 central bases. This sequence was found in a man aged 30 to 45 who had recovered from COVID-19. The DNA reads TGTGCCAGCAGCTTAGGTAGCGGGGACTACAATGAGCAGTTCTTC. Its translation reads: CASSLGSGDYNEQFF.